This TCR beta chain derives from a study of chemoradiotherapy in HPV16-positive cancers. Study background: A couple of HPV16-positive patients' cells yielded candidate HPV-specific clones and common motifs. General study points: Non-HPV-specific T cells did not expand in tumors during treatment, whereas candidate HPV-specific clones and E7-related motifs did. Better recurrence-free survival went with HPV-responsive T-cell expansion in HPV16-positive patients.

Comment on this clone: Its antigen is unknown.

Produced via immunoSEQ multiplex PCR; TCRdb's table is partial and in-frame only. The sample lists around 5,000 clones; around 90% were seen once. This CDR3 has 14 amino acids. Germline CDR1 is SGDLS and CDR2 is YYNGEE. Trimming stripped 0 bases from V and 7 bases from J, with 13 bases between. This receptor was identified in a human donor with HPV-associated anogenital cancer. The V gene is TRBV9, the J gene TRBJ2-5, with D hard to call. Sequenced material: tumor tissue, taken from a patient who underwent chemoradiotherapy. The CDR3 here is CASSVEAGWGTQYF. CDR3 nucleotides: TGTGCCAGCAGCGTAGAAGCAGGCTGGGGGACCCAGTACTTC.